The sequence of this TCR beta chain was determined in a study of blood T cells in healthy people across ages. V shed 5 bases, J shed 2 bases, and the junction held 6 bases outside the gene matches. CDR1 is SEHNR, CDR2 FQNEAQ, per germline (reference sequence). The CDR3 loop spans 16 amino acids. This clonotype turned up a few times. Using a J-beta primer mix together with a sample-barcoded 5' primer, a second PCR was run for about 7 to 12 cycles. Tagging of each cDNA molecule was performed by a template-switch adaptor with 12 random nucleotides. MiXCR was run by TCRdb on the 5' RACE reads, yielding one entry per CDR3 protein. This table has around 580,000 distinct CDR3 sequences, 47% appearing once.

V and J are TRBV7-9 and TRBJ2-6; the match to TRBD1 covers 7 bases. This TCR was sampled from an elderly man in good health. Sequencing was done on a sample of blood. The CDR3 region is CASSRDRAPGANVLTF. In DNA, the CDR3 is TGTGCCAGCAGCCGAGACAGGGCTCCTGGGGCCAACGTCCTGACTTTC.